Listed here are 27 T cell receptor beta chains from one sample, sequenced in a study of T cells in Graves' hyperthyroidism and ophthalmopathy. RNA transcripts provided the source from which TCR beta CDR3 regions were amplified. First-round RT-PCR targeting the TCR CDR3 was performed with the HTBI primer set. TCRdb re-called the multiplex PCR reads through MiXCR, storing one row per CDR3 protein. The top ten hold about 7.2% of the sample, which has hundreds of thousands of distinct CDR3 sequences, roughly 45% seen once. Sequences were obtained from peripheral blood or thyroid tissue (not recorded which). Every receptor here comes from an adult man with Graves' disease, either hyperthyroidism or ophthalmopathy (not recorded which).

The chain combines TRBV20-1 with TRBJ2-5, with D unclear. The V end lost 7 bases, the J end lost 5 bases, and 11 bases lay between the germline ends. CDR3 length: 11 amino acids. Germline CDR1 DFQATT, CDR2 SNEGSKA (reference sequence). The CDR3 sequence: CSVKPEETQYF. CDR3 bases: TGCAGTGTTAAACCGGAGGAGACCCAGTACTTC.

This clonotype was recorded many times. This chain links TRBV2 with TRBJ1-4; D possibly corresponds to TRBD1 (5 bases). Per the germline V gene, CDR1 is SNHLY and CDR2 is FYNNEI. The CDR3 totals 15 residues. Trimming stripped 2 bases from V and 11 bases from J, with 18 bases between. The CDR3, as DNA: TGTGCCAGCAGTGAAAATGGCGTGGGGGAGAGTAAACTGTTTTTT. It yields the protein CASSENGVGESKLFF. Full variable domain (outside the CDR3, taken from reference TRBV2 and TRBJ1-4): EPEVTQTPSHQVTQMGQEVILRCVPISNHLYFYWYRQILGQKVEFLVSFYNNEISEKSEIFDDQFSVERPDGSNFTLKIRSTKLEDSAMYFCASSENGVGESKLFFGSGTQLSVL.

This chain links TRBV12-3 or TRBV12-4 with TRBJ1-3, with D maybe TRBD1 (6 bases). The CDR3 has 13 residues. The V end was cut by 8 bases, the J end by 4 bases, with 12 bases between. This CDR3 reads CASGGGLGNTIYF. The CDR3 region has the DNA TGTGCCAGCGGAGGGGGTCTGGGAAACACCATATATTTT.

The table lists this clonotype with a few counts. The chain's CDR3 is CASSHGTPNQPQHF. CDR3 nucleotides: TGCGCCAGCAGCCACGGGACACCTAATCAGCCCCAGCATTTT. The chain uses TRBV5-1 and TRBJ1-5; perhaps TRBD1 as D (6 bases). V was cut by 4 bases and J by 4 bases, with 12 bases left in between. Per germline, CDR1 SGHRS and CDR2 YFSETQ. CDR3 length: 14 amino acids.

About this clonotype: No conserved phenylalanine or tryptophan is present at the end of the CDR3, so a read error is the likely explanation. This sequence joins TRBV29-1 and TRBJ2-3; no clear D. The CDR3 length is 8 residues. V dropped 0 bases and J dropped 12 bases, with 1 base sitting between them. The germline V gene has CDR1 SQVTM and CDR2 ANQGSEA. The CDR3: CSVEDQYL. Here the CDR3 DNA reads TGCAGCGTTGAAGATCAGTATTTA.

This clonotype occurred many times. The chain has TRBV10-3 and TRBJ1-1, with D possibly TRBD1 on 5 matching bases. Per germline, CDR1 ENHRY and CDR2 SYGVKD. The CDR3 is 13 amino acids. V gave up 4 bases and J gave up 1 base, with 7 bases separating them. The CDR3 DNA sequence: TGTGCCATCAGTGGACAGCAGAACACTGAAGCTTTCTTT. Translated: CAISGQQNTEAFF.

The CDR3 loop reads CASKPGSGTEAFF. The CDR3 DNA reads TGTGCCAGCAAACCAGGGAGTGGCACTGAAGCTTTCTTT. The chain is built from TRBV12-3 or TRBV12-4 and TRBJ1-1; D is possibly TRBD1 (5 bases). The V and J ends lost 7 bases and 4 bases respectively, with 13 bases between them. The CDR3 runs 13 residues.

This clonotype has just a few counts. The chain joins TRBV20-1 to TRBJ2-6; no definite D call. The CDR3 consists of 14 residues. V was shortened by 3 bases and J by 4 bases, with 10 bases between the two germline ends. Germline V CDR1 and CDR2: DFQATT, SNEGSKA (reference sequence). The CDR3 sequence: CSASQLGGANVLTF. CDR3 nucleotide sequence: TGCAGTGCTAGCCAGCTGGGGGGGGCCAACGTCCTGACTTTC.

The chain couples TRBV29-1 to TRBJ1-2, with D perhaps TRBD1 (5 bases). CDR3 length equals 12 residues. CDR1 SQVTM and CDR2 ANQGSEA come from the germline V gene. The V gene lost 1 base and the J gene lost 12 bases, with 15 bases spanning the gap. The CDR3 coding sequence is TGCAGCGTTGAAGGCGGGGGAGCGTCGAACACCTTC. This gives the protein CSVEGGGASNTF.

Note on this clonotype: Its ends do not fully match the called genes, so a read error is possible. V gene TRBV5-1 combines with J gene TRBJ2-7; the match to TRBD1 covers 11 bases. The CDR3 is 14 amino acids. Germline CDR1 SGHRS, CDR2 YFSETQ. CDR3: CAGSLPGQGVEQYF. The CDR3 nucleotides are TGCGCCGGCAGCTTACCGGGACAGGGGGTCGAGCAGTACTTC.

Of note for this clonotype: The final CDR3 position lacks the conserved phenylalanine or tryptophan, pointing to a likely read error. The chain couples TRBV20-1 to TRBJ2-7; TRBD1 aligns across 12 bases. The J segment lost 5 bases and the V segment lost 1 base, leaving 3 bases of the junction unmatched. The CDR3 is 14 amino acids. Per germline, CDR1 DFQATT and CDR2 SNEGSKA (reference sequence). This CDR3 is CSARVGTGGHEQYL. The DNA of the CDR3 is TGCAGTGCTAGAGTGGGGACAGGGGGCCACGAGCAGTACCTC.

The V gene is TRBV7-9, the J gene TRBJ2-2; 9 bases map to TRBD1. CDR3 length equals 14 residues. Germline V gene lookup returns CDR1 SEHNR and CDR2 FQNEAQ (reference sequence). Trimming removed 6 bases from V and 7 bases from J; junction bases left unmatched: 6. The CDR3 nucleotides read TGTGCCAGCAGTTTACAGGGGGCGTTCGGGGAGCTGTTTTTT. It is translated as CASSLQGAFGELFF.

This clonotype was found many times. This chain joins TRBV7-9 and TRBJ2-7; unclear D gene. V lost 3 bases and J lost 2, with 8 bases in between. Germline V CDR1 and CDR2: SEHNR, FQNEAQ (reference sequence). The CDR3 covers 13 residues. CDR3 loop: CASSFAGAYEQYF. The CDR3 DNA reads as TGTGCCAGCAGCTTTGCAGGAGCCTACGAGCAGTACTTC.

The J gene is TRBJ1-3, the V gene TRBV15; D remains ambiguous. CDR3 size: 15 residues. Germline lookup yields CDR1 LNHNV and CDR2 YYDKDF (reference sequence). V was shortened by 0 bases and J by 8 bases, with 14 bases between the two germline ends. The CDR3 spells CATSRDLDGGYTIYF. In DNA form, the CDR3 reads TGTGCCACCAGCAGAGATCTAGACGGCGGATACACCATATATTTT.

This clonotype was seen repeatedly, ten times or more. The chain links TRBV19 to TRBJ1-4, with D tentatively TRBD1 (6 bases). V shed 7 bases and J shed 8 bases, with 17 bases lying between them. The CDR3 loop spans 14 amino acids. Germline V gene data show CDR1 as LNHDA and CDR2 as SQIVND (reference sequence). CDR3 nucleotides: TGTGCCAGTACCCGACGGGGGGCAGGAGAAAAACTGTTTTTT. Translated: CASTRRGAGEKLFF.

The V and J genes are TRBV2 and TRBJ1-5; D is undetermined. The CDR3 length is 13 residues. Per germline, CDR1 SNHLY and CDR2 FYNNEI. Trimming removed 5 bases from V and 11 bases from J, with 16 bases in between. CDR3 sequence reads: CASSSVRGRSQHF. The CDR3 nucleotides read TGTGCCAGCAGTTCCGTTAGAGGGCGGTCCCAGCATTTT.

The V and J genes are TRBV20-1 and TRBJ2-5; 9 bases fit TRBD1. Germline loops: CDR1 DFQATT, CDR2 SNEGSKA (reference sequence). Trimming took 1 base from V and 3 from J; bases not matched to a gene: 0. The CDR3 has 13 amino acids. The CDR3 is CSARGTGEETQYF. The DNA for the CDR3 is TGCAGTGCTAGAGGGACAGGGGAAGAGACCCAGTACTTC.

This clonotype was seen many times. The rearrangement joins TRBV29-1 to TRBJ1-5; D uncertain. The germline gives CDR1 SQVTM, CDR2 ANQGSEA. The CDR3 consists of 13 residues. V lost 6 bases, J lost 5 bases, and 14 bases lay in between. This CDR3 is CSVALGMDQPQHF. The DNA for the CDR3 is TGCAGCGTGGCCCTAGGGATGGATCAGCCCCAGCATTTT.

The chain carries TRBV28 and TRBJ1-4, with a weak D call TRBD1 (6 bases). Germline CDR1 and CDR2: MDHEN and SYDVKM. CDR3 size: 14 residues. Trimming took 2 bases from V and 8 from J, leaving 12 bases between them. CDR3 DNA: TGTGCCAGCAGTTTAACGGGGGCGGGCGAAAAACTGTTTTTT. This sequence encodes CASSLTGAGEKLFF.

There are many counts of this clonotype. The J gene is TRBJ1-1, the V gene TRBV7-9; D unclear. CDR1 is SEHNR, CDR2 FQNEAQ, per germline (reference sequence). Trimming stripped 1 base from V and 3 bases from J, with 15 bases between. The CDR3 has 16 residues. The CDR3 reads CASSLVLSTEDTEAFF. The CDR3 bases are TGTGCCAGCAGCTTAGTGTTGTCGACCGAAGACACTGAAGCTTTCTTT. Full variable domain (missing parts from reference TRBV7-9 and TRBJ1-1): DTGVSQNPRHKITKRGQNVTFRCDPISEHNRLYWYRQTLGQGPEFLTYFQNEAQLEKSRLLSDRFSAERPKGSFSTLEIQRTEQGDSAMYLCASSLVLSTEDTEAFFGQGTRLTVV.

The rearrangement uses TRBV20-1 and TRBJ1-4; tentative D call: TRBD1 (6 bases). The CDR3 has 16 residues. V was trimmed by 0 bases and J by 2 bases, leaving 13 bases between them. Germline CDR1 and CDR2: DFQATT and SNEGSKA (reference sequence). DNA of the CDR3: TGCAGTGCTAGAGATGCCACAGGGTGGACTAATGAAAAACTGTTTTTT. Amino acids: CSARDATGWTNEKLFF.

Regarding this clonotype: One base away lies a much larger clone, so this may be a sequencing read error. Here the CDR3 reads CAISRRRTSGEETQYF. In nucleotides, the CDR3 is TGTGCCATCAGCAGACGCAGGACTAGCGGAGAAGAGACCCAGTACTTC. The chain is built from TRBV10-3 and TRBJ2-5; TRBD2 matches at 10 bases. CDR1 ENHRY and CDR2 SYGVKD come from the germline V gene. This CDR3 spans 16 amino acids. V lost 6 bases and J lost 3; bases outside the gene matches: 10.

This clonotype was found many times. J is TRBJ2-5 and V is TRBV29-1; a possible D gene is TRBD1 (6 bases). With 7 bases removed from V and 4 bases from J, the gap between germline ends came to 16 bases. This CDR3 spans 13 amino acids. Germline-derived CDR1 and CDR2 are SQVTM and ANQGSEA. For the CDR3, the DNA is TGCAGCGAGATCGTGGGGGCCGGAGAGACCCAGTACTTC. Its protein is CSEIVGAGETQYF.

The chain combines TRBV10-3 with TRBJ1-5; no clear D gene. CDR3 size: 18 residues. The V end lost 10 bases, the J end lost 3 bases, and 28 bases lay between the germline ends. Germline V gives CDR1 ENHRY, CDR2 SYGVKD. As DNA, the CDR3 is TGTGCCAGCAGCCCCTCGGGAGCACGGGGTTTTTTCAATCAGCCCCAGCATTTT. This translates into CASSPSGARGFFNQPQHF.

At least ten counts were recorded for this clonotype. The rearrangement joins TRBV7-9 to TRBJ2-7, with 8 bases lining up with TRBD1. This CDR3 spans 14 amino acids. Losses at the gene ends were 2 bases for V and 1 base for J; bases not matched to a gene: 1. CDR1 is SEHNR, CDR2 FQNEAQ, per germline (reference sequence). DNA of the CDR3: TGTGCCAGCAGCTTACAGGGGGCTTCCTACGAGCAGTACTTC. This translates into CASSLQGASYEQYF.

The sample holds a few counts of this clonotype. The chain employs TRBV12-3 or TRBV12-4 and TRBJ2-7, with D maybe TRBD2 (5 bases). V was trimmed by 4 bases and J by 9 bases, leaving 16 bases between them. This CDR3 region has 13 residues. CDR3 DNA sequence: TGTGCCAGCAGTTCCCTACGCACAGCGGCGCAGTACTTC. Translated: CASSSLRTAAQYF.

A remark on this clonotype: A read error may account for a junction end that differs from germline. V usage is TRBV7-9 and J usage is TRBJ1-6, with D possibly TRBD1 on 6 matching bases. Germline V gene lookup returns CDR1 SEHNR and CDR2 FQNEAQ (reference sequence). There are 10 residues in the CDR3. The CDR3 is CASKRTDLNF. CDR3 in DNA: TGTGCCAGCAAAAGGACAGACCTCAACTTT.